This is a list of T cell receptor beta chains from one sample in a study of neurological immune-mediated disorders. In TCRdb, the 5' RACE reads were re-called with MiXCR into one record per CDR3 protein. Of some 50,000 distinct CDR3 sequences in the sample, 20% to 30% were seen once. Sample: PBMCs. The receptors stem from a woman aged 65 to 85 in good health. Both conserved end residues are part of each CDR3. Each record gives: V gene, J gene, D gene, CDR3 length, clone size, CDR3 protein, CDR3 DNA. D genes are given only for firm matches. The size of a clone is reported for some rows only, either as once, few or many, or as a class for expanded clones.

V: TRBV20-1; J: TRBJ2-2; D: .; length: 13; size: many; CDR3: CSAEAWRSGELFF; DNA: TGCAGTGCTGAAGCTTGGAGGAGCGGGGAGCTGTTTTTT
V: TRBV11-1; J: TRBJ2-3; D: TRBD1; length: 15; size: many; CDR3: CASSIQGVRTDTQYF; DNA: TGTGCCAGCAGCATACAGGGGGTTCGCACAGATACGCAGTATTTT
V: TRBV9; J: TRBJ2-1; D: TRBD1; length: 15; size: .; CDR3: CASSVGGGRGNEQFF; DNA: TGTGCCAGCAGCGTAGGAGGGGGCAGGGGCAATGAGCAGTTCTTC
V: TRBV18; J: TRBJ1-1; D: .; length: 15; size: .; CDR3: CASSPTSILDTEAFF; DNA: TGTGCCAGCTCACCCACCAGTATTCTGGACACTGAAGCTTTCTTT
V: TRBV20-1; J: TRBJ2-1; D: TRBD2; length: 15; size: many; CDR3: CSARDSGLAGKEQFF; DNA: TGCAGTGCTAGAGATTCCGGACTAGCGGGAAAGGAGCAGTTCTTC
V: TRBV18; J: TRBJ2-1; D: .; length: 15; size: .; CDR3: CTSSLGTGSYNEQFF; DNA: TGTACCAGCTCACTAGGGACTGGCTCCTACAATGAGCAGTTCTTC
V: TRBV7-6; J: TRBJ2-3; D: .; length: 15; size: few; CDR3: CASSLVGTSRDTQYF; DNA: TGTGCCAGCAGCTTAGTCGGGACGTCTAGGGATACGCAGTATTTT
V: TRBV27; J: TRBJ1-1; D: .; length: 16; size: many; CDR3: CASSLLGGRMNTEAFF; DNA: TGTGCCAGCAGTTTATTAGGGGGGAGAATGAACACTGAAGCTTTCTTT
V: TRBV5-5; J: TRBJ1-2; D: .; length: 13; size: many; CDR3: CASTSGGNYGYTF; DNA: TGTGCCAGCACCTCCGGAGGCAACTATGGCTACACCTTC
V: TRBV15; J: TRBJ2-1; D: .; length: 15; size: few; CDR3: CATSSISGKYNEQFF; DNA: TGTGCCACCAGCAGTATTTCAGGGAAGTACAATGAGCAGTTCTTC
V: TRBV27; J: TRBJ2-1; D: .; length: 17; size: many; CDR3: CASSLATGTIIYNEQFF; DNA: TGTGCCAGCAGTTTGGCTACCGGGACAATAATCTACAATGAGCAGTTCTTC
V: TRBV5-1; J: TRBJ1-1; D: .; length: 11; size: .; CDR3: CASLEGAEAFF; DNA: TGCGCCAGCTTGGAGGGCGCTGAAGCTTTCTTT
V: TRBV19; J: TRBJ1-4; D: .; length: 14; size: .; CDR3: CASSIDHRPQGLFF; DNA: TGTGCCAGTAGTATAGATCATCGCCCCCAGGGACTGTTTTTT
V: TRBV5-4; J: TRBJ2-5; D: TRBD1; length: 16; size: many; CDR3: CASSLPRQGRGETQYF; DNA: TGTGCCAGCAGCTTGCCCAGACAGGGAAGAGGGGAGACCCAGTACTTC
V: TRBV5-6; J: TRBJ2-3; D: .; length: 13; size: few; CDR3: CVFWTASTDTQYF; DNA: TGTGTTTTTTGGACAGCAAGCACAGATACGCAGTATTTT
V: TRBV12-3/TRBV12-4; J: TRBJ2-4; D: TRBD2; length: 13; size: many; CDR3: CASSLLGGNIQYF; DNA: TGTGCCAGCAGTTTGCTGGGGGGGAACATTCAGTACTTC
V: TRBV29-1; J: TRBJ2-3; D: .; length: 12; size: many; CDR3: CSVRAGTDTQYF; DNA: TGCAGCGTGCGGGCCGGCACAGATACGCAGTATTTT
V: TRBV6-5; J: TRBJ2-2; D: TRBD2; length: 16; size: many; CDR3: CASRPLTSGNTGELFF; DNA: TGTGCCAGCAGGCCTCTTACTAGCGGGAACACCGGGGAGCTGTTTTTT
V: TRBV6-2/TRBV6-3; J: TRBJ2-5; D: TRBD2; length: 17; size: .; CDR3: CASSSAGATFQRETQYF; DNA: TGTGCCAGCAGTTCAGCGGGAGCCACTTTTCAGCGGGAGACCCAGTACTTC
V: TRBV5-1; J: TRBJ2-4; D: .; length: 15; size: many; CDR3: CASSLDGVPGDIQYF; DNA: TGCGCCAGCAGCTTGGACGGGGTCCCGGGGGACATTCAGTACTTC
V: TRBV29-1; J: TRBJ2-3; D: .; length: 12; size: medium-sized; CDR3: CSTRLQTDTQYF; DNA: TGCAGCACAAGGTTACAGACAGATACGCAGTATTTT
V: TRBV2; J: TRBJ2-7; D: .; length: 14; size: many; CDR3: CASSEGQGNYEQYF; DNA: TGTGCCAGCAGTGAAGGGCAGGGGAACTACGAGCAGTACTTC
V: TRBV29-1; J: TRBJ2-7; D: .; length: 13; size: many; CDR3: CSVVRASAFEQYF; DNA: TGCAGCGTTGTAAGGGCTAGCGCCTTCGAGCAGTACTTC
V: TRBV12-3/TRBV12-4; J: TRBJ2-4; D: .; length: 15; size: .; CDR3: CASRQRSMTKNIQYF; DNA: TGTGCCAGCAGACAGAGGTCCATGACCAAAAACATTCAGTACTTC
V: TRBV5-1; J: TRBJ2-3; D: .; length: 14; size: many; CDR3: CASSLRQTTDTQYF; DNA: TGCGCCAGCAGCTTGCGACAGACCACAGATACGCAGTATTTT
V: TRBV5-1; J: TRBJ1-2; D: TRBD1; length: 14; size: many; CDR3: CASSFGQGDYGYTF; DNA: TGCGCCAGCAGCTTCGGACAGGGAGACTATGGCTACACCTTC
V: TRBV5-1; J: TRBJ2-7; D: .; length: 13; size: .; CDR3: CASSYEDSYEQYF; DNA: TGCGCCAGCAGCTACGAAGACTCCTACGAGCAGTACTTC
V: TRBV18; J: TRBJ2-7; D: .; length: 14; size: many; CDR3: CASSPNSWSYEQYF; DNA: TGTGCCAGCTCACCAAACAGCTGGTCCTACGAGCAGTACTTC
V: TRBV15; J: TRBJ2-1; D: .; length: 14; size: many; CDR3: CATSPQGSYNEQFF; DNA: TGTGCCACCAGCCCTCAGGGGTCCTACAATGAGCAGTTCTTC